This entry lists 6 T cell receptor beta chains sequenced from one sample in a study of cytomegalovirus exposure and HLA in healthy donors. PCR was performed using 60 Vbeta and 13 Jbeta primers. TCRdb's copy holds only in-frame clones and misses some; the assay was immunoSEQ multiplex PCR. The table shows under 300,000 clones, with roughly 85% occurring only once. Sequencing was done on a sample of PBMCs. Receptors originate from a man in his forties in good health and CMV-seropositive.

V usage is TRBV14 and J usage is TRBJ2-7; the match to TRBD1 covers 12 bases. The CDR3 extends over 14 amino acids. Unmatched junction bases numbered 5, after V lost 5 bases and J lost 6 bases. Germline assignment: CDR1 SGHDN and CDR2 FVKESK. The CDR3 here is CASSLGTGGSEQYF. As DNA, the CDR3 is TGTGCCAGCAGCTTGGGGACAGGGGGCTCCGAGCAGTACTTC.

V usage is TRBV25-1 and J usage is TRBJ1-5, with D uncertain. Trimming removed 4 bases from V and 1 base from J, with 5 bases in between. Germline V gene lookup returns CDR1 MGHDK and CDR2 SYGVNS. This CDR3 is 13 amino acids long. The chain's CDR3 is CASSARSNQPQHF. In DNA, the CDR3 is TGTGCCAGCAGTGCCAGGAGCAATCAGCCCCAGCATTTT.

This chain joins TRBV14 and TRBJ2-5, with 8 bases that match TRBD2. The CDR3 has 16 residues. The germline gives CDR1 SGHDN, CDR2 FVKESK. Unmatched junction bases numbered 11, after V lost 4 bases and J lost 4 bases. CDR3 residues: CASSPRTGGPGETQYF. The DNA for the CDR3 is TGTGCCAGCAGCCCCCGCACGGGAGGGCCTGGAGAGACCCAGTACTTC.

This chain uses TRBV18 with TRBJ2-2; D perhaps matches TRBD1 (5 bases). Germline CDR1 and CDR2: KGHSH and LQKENI. V was pared by 2 bases and J by 0 bases, with 10 bases between. The CDR3 is made up of 16 amino acids. The CDR3 reads CASSPYAGTNTGELFF. The CDR3 nucleotides read TGTGCCAGCTCACCATACGCAGGGACGAACACCGGGGAGCTGTTTTTT.

The chain is built from TRBV6-5 and TRBJ2-7; TRBD2 might be the D (6 bases). V lost 6 bases, J lost 2 bases, and 17 bases lay in between. The V gene's germline CDR1 is MNHEY and CDR2 SVGAGI. CDR3 length equals 15 residues. In DNA, the CDR3 is TGTGCCAGCAGGGGCATGGTTAGCGGCACCTACGAGCAGTACTTC. This encodes CASRGMVSGTYEQYF.

This clone was recorded only once. Distinct nucleotide sequences in the sample also encode this CDR3. V usage is TRBV20-1 and J usage is TRBJ2-7, with a tentative D call TRBD2 (5 bases). The CDR3 extends over 11 amino acids. Germline assignment: CDR1 DFQATT and CDR2 SNEGSKA (reference sequence). The V gene lost 6 bases and the J gene lost 0 bases, with 6 bases spanning the gap. The CDR3 here is CSARASYEQYF. CDR3 coding DNA: TGCAGTGCGAGGGCCTCCTACGAGCAGTACTTC.